The rows below give T cell receptor beta chains drawn from one sample of a study of CD8 T cells in ankylosing spondylitis. TCRdb reprocessed the 5' RACE reads with MiXCR, giving one entry per CDR3 protein. The table records about 540,000 distinct CDR3 sequences, approximately 11% of them present only once. The specimen sequenced was blood, either unsorted or a sorted T cell fraction (not recorded which). The receptors stem from a male donor with ankylosing spondylitis. CDR3s include the opening cysteine and the closing phenylalanine or tryptophan. The D gene is left open where the match is weak. For some rows the clone size is stated as once, few or many, or as a class when expanded; others skip it.

clone_size: NA; d_call: TRBD2; j_call: TRBJ2-1; cdr3_length: 15; v_call: TRBV7-9; cdr3_nt: TGTGCCAGCAGCTCTGGCGGGGGAGCTTACAATGAGCAGTTCTTC; cdr3_aa: CASSSGGGAYNEQFF
clone_size: NA; d_call: TRBD2; j_call: TRBJ2-1; cdr3_length: 14; v_call: TRBV15; cdr3_nt: TGTGCCACCAGCAGAAGCGGGAGGGAGGGTGAGCAGTTCTTC; cdr3_aa: CATSRSGREGEQFF
clone_size: NA; d_call: NA; j_call: TRBJ2-7; cdr3_length: 15; v_call: TRBV29-1; cdr3_nt: TGCAGCGTTGTACCAACCCGGGACACGACCTACGAGCAGTACTTC; cdr3_aa: CSVVPTRDTTYEQYF
clone_size: many; d_call: NA; j_call: TRBJ1-5; cdr3_length: 15; v_call: TRBV5-1; cdr3_nt: TGCGCCAGCAGCGTACAGGGAGGGTCCAATCAGCCCCAGCATTTT; cdr3_aa: CASSVQGGSNQPQHF
clone_size: many; d_call: NA; j_call: TRBJ2-4; cdr3_length: 15; v_call: TRBV4-1; cdr3_nt: TGCGCCAGCAGCGGGCAGTCGGGCGGGAAAAACATTCAGTACTTC; cdr3_aa: CASSGQSGGKNIQYF
clone_size: NA; d_call: NA; j_call: TRBJ1-1; cdr3_length: 15; v_call: TRBV7-9; cdr3_nt: TGTGCCAGCAGCTTCACCCTACGGGGTGGCACTGAAGCTTTCTTT; cdr3_aa: CASSFTLRGGTEAFF
clone_size: few; d_call: NA; j_call: TRBJ1-6; cdr3_length: 15; v_call: TRBV29-1; cdr3_nt: TGCAGCGTTTCAACATCTGCAGGGAGGGATTCACCCCTCCACTTT; cdr3_aa: CSVSTSAGRDSPLHF
clone_size: few; d_call: TRBD2; j_call: TRBJ2-2; cdr3_length: 17; v_call: TRBV12-3/TRBV12-4; cdr3_nt: TGTGCCAGCAGTCACCAAGCGGGAGGGCCGGACACCGGGGAGCTGTTTTTT; cdr3_aa: CASSHQAGGPDTGELFF
clone_size: few; d_call: NA; j_call: TRBJ2-5; cdr3_length: 15; v_call: TRBV7-2; cdr3_nt: TGTGCCAGCAGCTTAGCAGCGGACGTGCAAGAGACCCAGTACTTC; cdr3_aa: CASSLAADVQETQYF
clone_size: many; d_call: TRBD2; j_call: TRBJ2-7; cdr3_length: 15; v_call: TRBV5-1; cdr3_nt: TGCGCCAGCAGCGTCGGGACTAGCAGGAACTACGAGCAGTACTTC; cdr3_aa: CASSVGTSRNYEQYF
clone_size: many; d_call: TRBD1; j_call: TRBJ1-5; cdr3_length: 14; v_call: TRBV20-1; cdr3_nt: TGCAGTGCTAGAGAACAGGGGTATAATCAGCCCCAGCATTTT; cdr3_aa: CSAREQGYNQPQHF
clone_size: NA; d_call: NA; j_call: TRBJ1-2; cdr3_length: 16; v_call: TRBV6-1; cdr3_nt: TGTGCCAGCGCCTCCTCTTCGCTTCGGGGGCATTATGGCTACACCTTC; cdr3_aa: CASASSSLRGHYGYTF
clone_size: few; d_call: NA; j_call: TRBJ1-5; cdr3_length: 14; v_call: TRBV6-1; cdr3_nt: TGTGCCAGCACCAACAGGGTTAGCAATCAGCCCCAGCATTTT; cdr3_aa: CASTNRVSNQPQHF
clone_size: many; d_call: NA; j_call: TRBJ2-7; cdr3_length: 14; v_call: TRBV12-3/TRBV12-4; cdr3_nt: TGTGCCAGCAGTTTAAGCCAGGGGAAATACGAGCAGTACTTC; cdr3_aa: CASSLSQGKYEQYF
clone_size: many; d_call: NA; j_call: TRBJ2-1; cdr3_length: 15; v_call: TRBV21-1; cdr3_nt: TGTGCCAGCAGCAAAGTTCAAGCGGGAAGGAATGAGCAGTTCTTC; cdr3_aa: CASSKVQAGRNEQFF
clone_size: few; d_call: TRBD1; j_call: TRBJ1-2; cdr3_length: 16; v_call: TRBV4-1; cdr3_nt: TGCGCCAGCAGCCAGGATTCCGGGACAGTGATCTATGGCTACACCTTC; cdr3_aa: CASSQDSGTVIYGYTF
clone_size: few; d_call: NA; j_call: TRBJ2-6; cdr3_length: 16; v_call: TRBV28; cdr3_nt: TGTGCCAGCAGTGAATATCTCGGATCTGGGGCCAACGTCCTGACTTTC; cdr3_aa: CASSEYLGSGANVLTF
clone_size: NA; d_call: NA; j_call: TRBJ2-3; cdr3_length: 14; v_call: TRBV2; cdr3_nt: TGTGCCAGCAGTTTTAGTAGATACACAGATACGCAGTATTTT; cdr3_aa: CASSFSRYTDTQYF
clone_size: NA; d_call: TRBD2; j_call: TRBJ2-7; cdr3_length: 16; v_call: TRBV3-1; cdr3_nt: TGTGCCAGCAGCCAAGATACTAGCGGGACCCGTACCGAGCAGTACTTC; cdr3_aa: CASSQDTSGTRTEQYF
clone_size: NA; d_call: NA; j_call: TRBJ1-3; cdr3_length: 15; v_call: TRBV10-3; cdr3_nt: TGTGCCATCAGTGAAGTTAGAAGCTCTGGAAACACCATATATTTT; cdr3_aa: CAISEVRSSGNTIYF
clone_size: NA; d_call: NA; j_call: TRBJ2-5; cdr3_length: 14; v_call: TRBV19; cdr3_nt: TGTGCCAGTACCGATAAGCATAACCAAGAGACCCAGTACTTC; cdr3_aa: CASTDKHNQETQYF
clone_size: few; d_call: TRBD2; j_call: TRBJ2-6; cdr3_length: 15; v_call: TRBV20-1; cdr3_nt: TGCAGTGCTCCGGGAGGACTCTCTGGGGCCAACGTCCTGACTTTC; cdr3_aa: CSAPGGLSGANVLTF
clone_size: NA; d_call: NA; j_call: TRBJ2-1; cdr3_length: 17; v_call: TRBV6-1; cdr3_nt: TGTGCCAGCAGTGAAACGGGACCGGGTCTAGACCAGAATGAGCAGTTCTTC; cdr3_aa: CASSETGPGLDQNEQFF
clone_size: many; d_call: NA; j_call: TRBJ2-1; cdr3_length: 15; v_call: TRBV7-2; cdr3_nt: TGTGCCAGCAGCCTAAAACAGGGAGCCTACAATGAGCAGTTCTTC; cdr3_aa: CASSLKQGAYNEQFF
clone_size: NA; d_call: TRBD2; j_call: TRBJ2-7; cdr3_length: 12; v_call: TRBV20-1; cdr3_nt: TGCAGTACCGGGAGGTCGGGCTACGAGCAGTACTTC; cdr3_aa: CSTGRSGYEQYF
clone_size: few; d_call: NA; j_call: TRBJ1-5; cdr3_length: 14; v_call: TRBV12-3/TRBV12-4; cdr3_nt: TGTGCCAGTAGTTTTGGTAGAACTTATCAGCCCCAGCATTTT; cdr3_aa: CASSFGRTYQPQHF
clone_size: NA; d_call: NA; j_call: TRBJ1-2; cdr3_length: 14; v_call: TRBV5-1; cdr3_nt: TGCGCCAGCAGGGGGTTCCCACGGGACTATGGCTACACCTTC; cdr3_aa: CASRGFPRDYGYTF
clone_size: many; d_call: TRBD2; j_call: TRBJ2-3; cdr3_length: 12; v_call: TRBV10-3; cdr3_nt: TGTGCCAGTGGACTAGCGGCAGATACGCAGTATTTT; cdr3_aa: CASGLAADTQYF
clone_size: few; d_call: NA; j_call: TRBJ1-1; cdr3_length: 13; v_call: TRBV29-1; cdr3_nt: TGCAGCGTGGCTTTTCAGCGGAACACTGAAGCTTTCTTT; cdr3_aa: CSVAFQRNTEAFF
clone_size: few; d_call: NA; j_call: TRBJ2-2; cdr3_length: 13; v_call: TRBV10-3; cdr3_nt: TGTGCCATCACCGGGAGGAACACCGGGGAGCTGTTTTTT; cdr3_aa: CAITGRNTGELFF
clone_size: few; d_call: NA; j_call: TRBJ2-5; cdr3_length: 15; v_call: TRBV3-1; cdr3_nt: TGTGCCAGCAGCCAAGGGACAGGAGGGAAAGAGACCCAGTACTTC; cdr3_aa: CASSQGTGGKETQYF
clone_size: few; d_call: TRBD2; j_call: TRBJ2-3; cdr3_length: 16; v_call: TRBV5-1; cdr3_nt: TGCGCCAGCAGCTTGGGGACTAGCGGAGACACAGATACGCAGTATTTT; cdr3_aa: CASSLGTSGDTDTQYF
clone_size: few; d_call: NA; j_call: TRBJ2-5; cdr3_length: 13; v_call: TRBV5-1; cdr3_nt: TGCGCCAGCAGCGGAGGGCTAGGGGAGACCCAGTACTTC; cdr3_aa: CASSGGLGETQYF
clone_size: NA; d_call: NA; j_call: TRBJ2-3; cdr3_length: 14; v_call: TRBV7-2; cdr3_nt: TGTGCCAGCAGCTCACAGACCCGCACAGATACGCAGTATTTT; cdr3_aa: CASSSQTRTDTQYF
clone_size: many; d_call: NA; j_call: TRBJ2-7; cdr3_length: 14; v_call: TRBV12-3/TRBV12-4; cdr3_nt: TGTGCCAGCACGTTGGGGGGATTCGTGGACGAGCAGTACTTC; cdr3_aa: CASTLGGFVDEQYF
clone_size: many; d_call: NA; j_call: TRBJ1-1; cdr3_length: 15; v_call: TRBV27; cdr3_nt: TGTGCCAGCAGTTTGATGGCTGAGGGAGGGGCTGAAGCTTTCTTT; cdr3_aa: CASSLMAEGGAEAFF
clone_size: few; d_call: TRBD2; j_call: TRBJ2-7; cdr3_length: 15; v_call: TRBV29-1; cdr3_nt: TGCAGCGTGGGGACTAGCGGGAGTTTCTCCTACGAGCAGTACTTC; cdr3_aa: CSVGTSGSFSYEQYF
clone_size: NA; d_call: NA; j_call: TRBJ2-1; cdr3_length: 15; v_call: TRBV12-3/TRBV12-4; cdr3_nt: TGTGCCAGCACCCCGACAGGCCTCTCCTACAATGAGCAGTTCTTC; cdr3_aa: CASTPTGLSYNEQFF
clone_size: few; d_call: TRBD1; j_call: TRBJ1-5; cdr3_length: 16; v_call: TRBV12-3/TRBV12-4; cdr3_nt: TGTGCCAGCACTCCGGAACAGGGGTCAATCAACCAGCCCCAGCATTTT; cdr3_aa: CASTPEQGSINQPQHF
clone_size: few; d_call: NA; j_call: TRBJ1-5; cdr3_length: 13; v_call: TRBV5-1; cdr3_nt: TGCGCCAGCAGCTTTCAGCCCAATCAGCCCCAGCATTTT; cdr3_aa: CASSFQPNQPQHF
clone_size: few; d_call: NA; j_call: TRBJ1-2; cdr3_length: 14; v_call: TRBV4-1; cdr3_nt: TGCGCCAGCAGCCAACCCGGGGCATTCTATGGCTACACCTTC; cdr3_aa: CASSQPGAFYGYTF
clone_size: NA; d_call: NA; j_call: TRBJ2-7; cdr3_length: 13; v_call: TRBV20-1; cdr3_nt: TGCAGTGCTTTAGGCGGGGGCGCCTACGAGCAGTACTTC; cdr3_aa: CSALGGGAYEQYF
clone_size: many; d_call: TRBD1; j_call: TRBJ2-7; cdr3_length: 15; v_call: TRBV24-1; cdr3_nt: TGTGCCACCAGTGATCGACAGGGGTCCTCCTACGAGCAGTACTTC; cdr3_aa: CATSDRQGSSYEQYF
clone_size: NA; d_call: NA; j_call: TRBJ2-1; cdr3_length: 19; v_call: TRBV21-1; cdr3_nt: TGTGCCAGCAGGCACCCCAAGACGGGCGAGGGGGCGCGAGATGATGAGCAGTTCTTC; cdr3_aa: CASRHPKTGEGARDDEQFF
clone_size: NA; d_call: NA; j_call: TRBJ1-4; cdr3_length: 15; v_call: TRBV20-1; cdr3_nt: TGCAGTGCTAGAGATCATCAACGAATGCGTGAAAAACTGTTTTTT; cdr3_aa: CSARDHQRMREKLFF
clone_size: few; d_call: TRBD2; j_call: TRBJ2-3; cdr3_length: 15; v_call: TRBV11-2; cdr3_nt: TGTGCCAGCAGCTTAAAGAGCGGGAGGGTTGATACGCAGTATTTT; cdr3_aa: CASSLKSGRVDTQYF
clone_size: few; d_call: TRBD1; j_call: TRBJ1-4; cdr3_length: 15; v_call: TRBV7-9; cdr3_nt: TGTGCCAGCAGCCGGTACAGGGGTGGTGGTGAAAAACTGTTTTTT; cdr3_aa: CASSRYRGGGEKLFF
clone_size: NA; d_call: TRBD1; j_call: TRBJ1-2; cdr3_length: 19; v_call: TRBV14; cdr3_nt: TGTGCCAGCAGCCGAGAGGCTGGATACCCGGACAGGGTTTACTATGGCTACACCTTC; cdr3_aa: CASSREAGYPDRVYYGYTF
clone_size: NA; d_call: NA; j_call: TRBJ1-4; cdr3_length: 16; v_call: TRBV21-1; cdr3_nt: TGTGCCAGCAGCAGAGAATTTAGAGGGGGTGATGAAAAACTGTTTTTT; cdr3_aa: CASSREFRGGDEKLFF
clone_size: few; d_call: NA; j_call: TRBJ2-5; cdr3_length: 14; v_call: TRBV7-2; cdr3_nt: TGTGCCAGCAGCCAACATGACCAGGCAGAGACCCAGTACTTC; cdr3_aa: CASSQHDQAETQYF